This T cell receptor beta chain emerged from a study of metastatic and nonmetastatic thyroid tumors. Study as a whole: Repertoires were compared across blood and tumor or nodule tissue from malignant and benign thyroid patients. Findings and limits, study-wide: Reported TCR beta diversity, measured in blood and tumor, was significantly higher for malignant thyroid tumors than for benign nodules.

Thyroid surgery had not been preceded by any treatment in any patient. This clone has at least ten counts. What it recognizes is unknown. A much larger clone differs by one base, so this may be a read error. Looked up from germline, CDR1 is SGHTA and CDR2 is FQGTGA. The CDR3 loop spans 17 amino acids. Original processing methods: A classifier of distant metastasis in papillary thyroid cancer was built from CDR3 differences (across clinicopathological groups). Using MiXCR, TCRdb reanalyzed the PCR reads. The V and J calls follow TCRdb's processing rather than the paper's. The sample yields some 25,000 clones, approximately 20% seen once.

Sequencing was done on a sample of blood. This receptor was taken from a male donor with papillary thyroid cancer or a benign thyroid nodule (not recorded which). Some clones in this sample may be carry-over from other donors' samples. The rearrangement uses TRBV7-3 and TRBJ2-7; 10 bases are shared with TRBD2. CDR3 sequence reads: CASSLRLRTSGSCEQYF. CDR3 DNA: TGTGCCAGCAGCTTAAGGCTCCGGACTAGCGGATCCTGCGAGCAGTACTTC.